Listed here is a single T cell receptor beta chain. Its specificity is unknown. TCR alpha and TCR beta cDNA libraries carrying sample barcodes and UMIs were produced by 5'RACE using constant-segment primers. Each CDR3 protein gets one entry after TCRdb re-called the 5' RACE reads with MiXCR. The sample includes 55,000 to 65,000 distinct CDR3 sequences, over 7.5% of them seen just once. This sample was included in a study of T-cell memory formation after mild COVID-19. Background on the study: Largely donor-specific sequence clusters came from a couple of donors. Notes on the study in general: Clones that contracted from day 15 to 85 were balanced CD4/CD8, while later expanders leaned CD4+. Of the contracting clones, CD4+ ones lay mainly in CM and EM, and CD8+ ones in EMRA.

The V and J ends lost 3 bases and 2 bases respectively, with 10 bases between them. Per the germline V gene, CDR1 is SGDLS and CDR2 is YYNGEE. The CDR3 covers 14 residues. The TCR sequence derives from a man between 18 and 29 years old who had mild COVID-19 (a few samples of this study predate the infection). Cell type and time point are not known. This chain uses TRBV9 with TRBJ2-3, with D unresolved. The specimen was PBMCs or a T cell subset sorted from them (not recorded which). Here the CDR3 reads CASSARVFTDTQYF. As DNA, the CDR3 is TGTGCCAGCAGCGCTCGTGTCTTCACAGATACGCAGTATTTT. Based on the CDR3 plus reference TRBV9 and TRBJ2-3, the full variable domain is DSGVTQTPKHLITATGQRVTLRCSPRSGDLSVYWYQQSLDQGLQFLIQYYNGEERAKGNILERFSAQQFPDLHSELNLSSLELGDSALYFCASSARVFTDTQYFGPGTRLTVL.